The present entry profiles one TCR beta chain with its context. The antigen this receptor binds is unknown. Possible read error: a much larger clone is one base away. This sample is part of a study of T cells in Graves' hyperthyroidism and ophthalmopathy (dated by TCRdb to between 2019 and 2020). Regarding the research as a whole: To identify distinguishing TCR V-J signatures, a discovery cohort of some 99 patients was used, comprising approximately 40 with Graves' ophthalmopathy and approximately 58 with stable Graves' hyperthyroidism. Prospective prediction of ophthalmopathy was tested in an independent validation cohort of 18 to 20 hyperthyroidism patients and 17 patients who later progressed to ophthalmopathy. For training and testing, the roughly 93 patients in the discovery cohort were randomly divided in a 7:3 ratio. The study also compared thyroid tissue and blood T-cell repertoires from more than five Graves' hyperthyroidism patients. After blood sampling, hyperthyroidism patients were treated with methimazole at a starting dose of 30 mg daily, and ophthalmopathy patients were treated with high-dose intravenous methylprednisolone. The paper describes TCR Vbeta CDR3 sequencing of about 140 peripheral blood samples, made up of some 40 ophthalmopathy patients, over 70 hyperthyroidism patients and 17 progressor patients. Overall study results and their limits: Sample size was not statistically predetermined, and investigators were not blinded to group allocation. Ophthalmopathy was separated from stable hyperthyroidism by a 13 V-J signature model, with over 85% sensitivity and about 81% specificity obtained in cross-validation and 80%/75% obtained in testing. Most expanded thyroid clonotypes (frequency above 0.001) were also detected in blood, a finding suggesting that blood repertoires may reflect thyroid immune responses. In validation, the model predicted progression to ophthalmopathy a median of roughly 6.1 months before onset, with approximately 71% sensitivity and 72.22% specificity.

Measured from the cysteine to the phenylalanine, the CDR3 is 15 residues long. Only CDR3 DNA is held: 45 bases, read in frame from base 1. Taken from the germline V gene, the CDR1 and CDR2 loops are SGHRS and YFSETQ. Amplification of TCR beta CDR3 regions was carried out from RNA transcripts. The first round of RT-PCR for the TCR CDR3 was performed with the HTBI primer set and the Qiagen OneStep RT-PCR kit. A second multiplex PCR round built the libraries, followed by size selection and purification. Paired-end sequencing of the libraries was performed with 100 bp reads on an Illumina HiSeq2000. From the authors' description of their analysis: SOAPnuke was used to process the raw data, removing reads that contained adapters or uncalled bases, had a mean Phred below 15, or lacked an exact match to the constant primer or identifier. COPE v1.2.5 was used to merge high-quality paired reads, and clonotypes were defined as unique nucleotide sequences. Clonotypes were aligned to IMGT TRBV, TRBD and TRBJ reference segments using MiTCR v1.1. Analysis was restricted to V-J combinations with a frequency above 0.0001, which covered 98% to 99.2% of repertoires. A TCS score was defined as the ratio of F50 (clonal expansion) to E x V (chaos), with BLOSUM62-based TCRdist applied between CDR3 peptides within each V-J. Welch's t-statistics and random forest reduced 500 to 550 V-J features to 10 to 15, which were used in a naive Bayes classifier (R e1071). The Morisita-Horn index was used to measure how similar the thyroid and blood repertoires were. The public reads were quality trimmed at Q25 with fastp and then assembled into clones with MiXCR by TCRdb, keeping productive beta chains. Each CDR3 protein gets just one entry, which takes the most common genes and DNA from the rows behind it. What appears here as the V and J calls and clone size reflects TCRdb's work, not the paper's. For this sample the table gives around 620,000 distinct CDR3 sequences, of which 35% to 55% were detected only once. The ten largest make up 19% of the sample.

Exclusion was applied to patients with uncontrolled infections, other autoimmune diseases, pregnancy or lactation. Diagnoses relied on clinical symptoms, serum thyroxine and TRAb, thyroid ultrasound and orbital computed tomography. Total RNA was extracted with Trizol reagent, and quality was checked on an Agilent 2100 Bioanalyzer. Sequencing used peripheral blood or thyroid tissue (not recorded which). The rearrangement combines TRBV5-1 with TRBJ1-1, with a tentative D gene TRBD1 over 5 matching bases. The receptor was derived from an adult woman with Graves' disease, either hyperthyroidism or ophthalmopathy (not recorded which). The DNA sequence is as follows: TGCGCCGGCAGCTTGGAACGGGACGCAATCACTGAAGCTTTCTTT. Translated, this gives CAGSLERDAITEAFF.